These 13 T cell receptor beta chains originate from one sample sequenced in a study of shared clonotypes between healthy human individuals. Assay used: immunoSEQ multiplex PCR; TCRdb lists only in-frame clones, some missing. Of roughly 1,100,000 clones listed, 70% to 80% are singletons. Sequencing was performed on memory CD4+ T cells sorted from blood. Subset in this sample: CD45RA-negative fraction. These receptors originate from a man younger than 35 in good health.

This clone showed up just a few times. The chain joins TRBV27 to TRBJ1-4; 10 positions match TRBD1. V dropped 5 bases and J dropped 8; count of bases not matched to a gene: 5. Germline CDR1 and CDR2: MNHEY and SMNVEV (reference sequence). CDR3 length equals 14 residues. CDR3 coding DNA: TGTGCCAGCAGTGAGGGGACAGGGGACGAAAAACTGTTTTTT. Residues: CASSEGTGDEKLFF.

The chain carries TRBV7-2 and TRBJ1-4; TRBD1 matches at 10 bases. The CDR3 has 15 amino acids. CDR1 and CDR2 (germline): SGHTA, FQGNSA. J gave up 8 bases and V 5 bases, and 8 bases lay outside the gene matches. CDR3 DNA: TGTGCCAGCAGCCCAGGACAGGGGGGATACGAAAAACTGTTTTTT. Protein sequence: CASSPGQGGYEKLFF.

With regard to this clone: With a much larger clone just one base away, this may be a read error. The chain recombines TRBV7-9 with TRBJ2-2, with D hard to call. Germline loops: CDR1 SEHNR, CDR2 FQNEAQ (reference sequence). V shed 2 bases and J shed 7 bases, with 2 bases lying between them. This CDR3 region has 11 residues. CDR3 sequence reads: CASSLHGELFF. The CDR3 bases are TGTGCCAGCAGCTTACACGGGGAGCTGTTTTTT. Full variable domain (outside the CDR3, taken from reference TRBV7-9 and TRBJ2-2): DTGVSQNPRHKITKRGQNVTFRCDPISEHNRLYWYRQTLGQGPEFLTYFQNEAQLEKSRLLSDRFSAERPKGSFSTLEIQRTEQGDSAMYLCASSLHGELFFGEGSRLTVL.

This clone was seen repeatedly, ten times or more. V is TRBV25-1 and J is TRBJ1-2, with D possibly TRBD1 on 5 matching bases. CDR3 length equals 14 residues. Germline V gene lookup returns CDR1 MGHDK and CDR2 SYGVNS. V lost 1 base and J 8 bases, leaving 14 bases between the germline ends. Here the CDR3 DNA reads TGTGCCAGCAGTGAATTGGGGGATGAGAGGGGCTACACCTTC. Its protein is CASSELGDERGYTF.

The chain links TRBV7-9 to TRBJ1-1, with TRBD1 identical over 8 bases. CDR1 and CDR2 from the germline V gene are SEHNR and FQNEAQ (reference sequence). This CDR3 has 15 amino acids. V shed 4 bases and J 6 bases; nucleotides not matched to a gene: 10. CDR3 coding DNA: TGTGCCAGCAGCTCTCAGGGGGCGCAGGGCGCTGAAGCTTTCTTT. Protein: CASSSQGAQGAEAFF.

This clone was recorded at least ten times. V gene TRBV28 combines with J gene TRBJ1-1; D unclear. The CDR3 covers 14 residues. V shed 6 bases and J shed 0 bases, with 11 bases lying between them. Germline V gene data show CDR1 as MDHEN and CDR2 as SYDVKM. The CDR3 is CASRALSVNTEAFF. CDR3 in DNA: TGTGCCAGCAGGGCCCTATCGGTGAACACTGAAGCTTTCTTT. The entire variable domain, with the rest obtained from reference TRBV28 and TRBJ1-1, is as follows: DVKVTQSSRYLVKRTGEKVFLECVQDMDHENMFWYRQDPGLGLRLIYFSYDVKMKEKGDIPEGYSVSREKKERFSLILESASTNQTSMYLCASRALSVNTEAFFGQGTRLTVV.

The chain carries TRBV6-1 and TRBJ1-3, with 7 nucleotides matching TRBD1. V trimming: 5 bases; J trimming: 6 bases; junction bases outside the gene matches: 4. The CDR3 length is 13 residues. The germline CDR1 and CDR2 sequences are MNHNS and SASEGT. The chain's CDR3 is CASSSRGVNTIYF. CDR3 nucleotide sequence: TGTGCCAGCAGTAGCAGGGGGGTAAACACCATATATTTT.

The chain recombines TRBV7-2 with TRBJ2-3, with 11 bases that match TRBD2. CDR3 size: 16 residues. Trimming took 4 bases from V and 3 from J; bases not matched to a gene: 6. Germline CDR1 reads SGHTA; CDR2 reads FQGNSA. The CDR3 here is CASSYSGRARTDTQYF. The CDR3 DNA sequence: TGTGCCAGCAGCTATAGCGGGAGGGCCAGGACAGATACGCAGTATTTT.

This clone was picked up a small number of times. The junction shows a germline mismatch at one end, possibly a read error. V is TRBV30 and J is TRBJ1-6, with D perhaps TRBD1 (5 bases). Germline V lookup: CDR1 GTSNPN, CDR2 SVGIG (reference sequence). This CDR3 is 11 amino acids long. CDR3 coding DNA: TGTGCCTGGAATGTTGGGACGGCCCTGAAATTT. It specifies CAWNVGTALKF.

This chain links TRBV7-2 with TRBJ2-2; D not resolved. V gave up 4 bases and J gave up 1 base, with 4 bases separating them. Per the germline V gene, CDR1 is SGHTA and CDR2 is FQGNSA. CDR3 size: 13 residues. CDR3 protein: CASSSGNTGELFF. The CDR3 region has the DNA TGTGCCAGCAGCTCGGGGAACACCGGGGAGCTGTTTTTT.

The J gene is TRBJ2-2, the V gene TRBV6-5; the D gene is possibly TRBD2 (7 bases). The CDR3 runs 15 residues. Trimming removed 5 bases from V and 1 base from J, with 11 bases in between. The V gene's germline CDR1 is MNHEY and CDR2 SVGAGI. The CDR3 here is CASSGGAWNTGELFF. The CDR3, as DNA: TGTGCCAGCAGTGGGGGGGCCTGGAACACCGGGGAGCTGTTTTTT.

Of note for this clone: The sample carries other DNA sequences with the same CDR3. V and J are TRBV5-1 and TRBJ2-6; D unresolved. With 0 bases removed from V and 0 bases from J, the gap between germline ends came to 4 bases. Germline CDR1 is SGHRS and CDR2 is YFSETQ. This CDR3 has 15 amino acids. The CDR3 region has the DNA TGCGCCAGCAGCTTGGGCAGCTCTGGGGCCAACGTCCTGACTTTC. The encoded protein is CASSLGSSGANVLTF.

The chain is built from TRBV9 and TRBJ2-1; 9 nucleotides match TRBD1. CDR3 length: 17 amino acids. Trimming cost V 3 bases and J 6 bases; bases outside gene matches: 13. Germline V gene data show CDR1 as SGDLS and CDR2 as YYNGEE. The CDR3 DNA reads as TGTGCCAGCAGCGCACACCAGGGGACAGGGAAATTCAATGAGCAGTTCTTC. It is translated as CASSAHQGTGKFNEQFF.